Listed below are T cell receptor beta chains from one sample, sequenced in a study of OX40 agonist ivuxolimab in advanced cancers. Sequencing was performed with immunoSEQ multiplex PCR; in TCRdb, only in-frame clones are kept and a portion is missing. This table has roughly 58,000 clones, roughly 89% appearing once. The sample consisted of CD4+ or CD8+ T cells sorted from blood, taken in a trial of the OX40 agonist ivuxolimab. These receptors all come from an adult with an advanced solid tumor such as melanoma, head and neck, liver or kidney cancer. Each CDR3 is given with its conserved first and last residue. D genes are given only for firm matches. For some rows the clone size is stated as once, few or many, or as a class when expanded; others skip it.

v_gene	j_gene	abundance	d_gene	CDR3nt	CDR3aa
TRBV7-9	TRBJ1-4	.	TRBD1	TGTGCCAGCAGCCACGACAGGGGGCGTAGCGAAAAACTGTTTTTT	CASSHDRGRSEKLFF
TRBV5-5	TRBJ1-1	.	.	TGTGCCAGCAGCTTGGTAGGGGGGCACACTGAAGCTTTCTTT	CASSLVGGHTEAFF
TRBV19	TRBJ1-3	.	.	TGTGCCAGTACCCCGGACAGCTCTGGAAACACCATATATTTT	CASTPDSSGNTIYF
TRBV6-5	TRBJ1-2	.	TRBD1	TGTGCCAGCAGTTACTCGGGGACAGAGGCGTATATGGGCTACACCTTC	CASSYSGTEAYMGYTF
TRBV28	TRBJ2-2	once	TRBD2	TGTGCCAGCGGGGGGGGTGGCACCGGGGAGCTGTTTTTT	CASGGGGTGELFF
TRBV6-6	TRBJ2-7	.	.	TGTGCCAGCATGTTTGGGGGGCTTACCTACGAGCAGTACTTC	CASMFGGLTYEQYF
TRBV2	TRBJ2-6	.	.	TGTGCCAGCAGTGGAACAGCCACCTCTGGGGCCAACGTCCTGACTTTC	CASSGTATSGANVLTF
TRBV12-5	TRBJ2-2	.	TRBD2	TGTGCTAGTGGTTTGGTTCAGGGACTAGCACCAGTCGGGGAGCTGTTTTTT	CASGLVQGLAPVGELFF
TRBV6-1	TRBJ1-5	few	TRBD1	TGTGCCAGCAGTGGGGACAGGGCGGGCAATCAGCCCCAGCATTTT	CASSGDRAGNQPQHF
TRBV30	TRBJ2-5	.	.	TGTGCCTGGAGTATAACTATCCAAGAGACCCAGTACTTC	CAWSITIQETQYF
TRBV18	TRBJ1-1	.	.	TGTGCCAGCTCACCACTGGGGGGTCTAGCGGGGAACACTGAAGCTTTCTTT	CASSPLGGLAGNTEAFF
TRBV4-1	TRBJ1-4	once	.	TGCGCCAGCAGCCAAGAGGAGGGTGAAAAACTGTTTTTT	CASSQEEGEKLFF
TRBV19	TRBJ2-3	.	.	TGTGCCAGTAGTACTGGGGCAGCAGATACGCAGTATTTT	CASSTGAADTQYF
TRBV7-2	TRBJ1-2	once	.	TGTGCCAGCAGCTCAAGGGACAAGTCTAACTATGGCTACACCTTC	CASSSRDKSNYGYTF
TRBV25-1	TRBJ2-5	.	.	TGTGCCAGCAGTGAATACAGGCCGTACCAAGAGACCCAGTACTTC	CASSEYRPYQETQYF